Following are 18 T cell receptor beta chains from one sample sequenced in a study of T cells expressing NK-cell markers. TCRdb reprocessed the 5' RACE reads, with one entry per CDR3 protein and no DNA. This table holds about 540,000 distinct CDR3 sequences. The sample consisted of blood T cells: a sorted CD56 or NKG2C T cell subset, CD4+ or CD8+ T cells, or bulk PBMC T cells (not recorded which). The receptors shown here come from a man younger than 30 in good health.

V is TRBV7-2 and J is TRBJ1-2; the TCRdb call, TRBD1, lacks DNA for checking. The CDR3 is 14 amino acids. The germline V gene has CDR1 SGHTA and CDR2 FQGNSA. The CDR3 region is CASSSIQGPGGYTF.

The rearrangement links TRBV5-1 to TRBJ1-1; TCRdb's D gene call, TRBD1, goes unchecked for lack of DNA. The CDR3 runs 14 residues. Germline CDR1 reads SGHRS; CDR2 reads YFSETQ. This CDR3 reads CASKRLGANTEAFF.

The CDR3 loop is CACKVAGARNEQFF. This rearrangement joins TRBV12-3 or TRBV12-4 to TRBJ2-1; the TCRdb D gene call, TRBD2, has no DNA to confirm it. This CDR3 is built from 14 residues.

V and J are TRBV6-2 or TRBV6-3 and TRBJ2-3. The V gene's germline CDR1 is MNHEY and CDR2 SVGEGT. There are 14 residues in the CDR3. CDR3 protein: CASSYGYSTDTQYF.

CDR3 region: CASSQDLGFTGELFF. The chain recombines TRBV4-3 with TRBJ2-2. This CDR3 is built from 15 residues. CDR1 LGHNA and CDR2 YSLEER come from the germline V gene.

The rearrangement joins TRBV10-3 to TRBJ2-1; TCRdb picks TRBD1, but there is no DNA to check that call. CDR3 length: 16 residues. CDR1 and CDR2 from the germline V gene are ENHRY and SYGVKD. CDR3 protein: CAISGVYRDGPNEQFF.

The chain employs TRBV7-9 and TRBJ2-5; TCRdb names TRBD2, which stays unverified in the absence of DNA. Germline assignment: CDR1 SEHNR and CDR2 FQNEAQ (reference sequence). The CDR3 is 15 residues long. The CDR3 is CASSLKEMGGETQYF.

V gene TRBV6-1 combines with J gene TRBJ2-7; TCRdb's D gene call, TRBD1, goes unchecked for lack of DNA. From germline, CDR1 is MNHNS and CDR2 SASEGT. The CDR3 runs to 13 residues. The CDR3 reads CASSPAREYEQYF.

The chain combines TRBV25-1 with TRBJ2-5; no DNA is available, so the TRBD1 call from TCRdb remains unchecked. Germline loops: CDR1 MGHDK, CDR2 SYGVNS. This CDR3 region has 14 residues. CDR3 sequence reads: CASSRWQGVETQYF. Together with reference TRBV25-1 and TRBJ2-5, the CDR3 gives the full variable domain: EADIYQTPRYLVIGTGKKITLECSQTMGHDKMYWYQQDPGMELHLIHYSYGVNSTEKGDLSSESTVSRIRTEHFPLTLESARPSHTSQYLCASSRWQGVETQYFGPGTRLLVL.

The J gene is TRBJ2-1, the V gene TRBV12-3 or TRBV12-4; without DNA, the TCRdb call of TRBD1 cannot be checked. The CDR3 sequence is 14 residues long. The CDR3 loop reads CASSLRGIGNEQFF.

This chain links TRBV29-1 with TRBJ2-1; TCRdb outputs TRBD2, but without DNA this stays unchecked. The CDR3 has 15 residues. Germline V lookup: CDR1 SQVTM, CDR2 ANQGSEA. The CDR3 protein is CSVGGLAGGNIQQFF.

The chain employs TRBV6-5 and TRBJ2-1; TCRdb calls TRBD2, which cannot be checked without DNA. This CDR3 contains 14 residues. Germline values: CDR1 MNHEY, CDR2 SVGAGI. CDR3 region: CASRGTSGRNEQFF.

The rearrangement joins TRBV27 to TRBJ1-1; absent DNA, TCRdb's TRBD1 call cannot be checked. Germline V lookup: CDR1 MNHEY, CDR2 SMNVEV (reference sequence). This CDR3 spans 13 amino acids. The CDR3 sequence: CASSPGRLTEAFF.

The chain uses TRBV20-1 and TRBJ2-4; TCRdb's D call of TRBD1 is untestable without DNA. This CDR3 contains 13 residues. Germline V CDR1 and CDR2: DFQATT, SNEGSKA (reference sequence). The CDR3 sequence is CSARERVNRTEYF.

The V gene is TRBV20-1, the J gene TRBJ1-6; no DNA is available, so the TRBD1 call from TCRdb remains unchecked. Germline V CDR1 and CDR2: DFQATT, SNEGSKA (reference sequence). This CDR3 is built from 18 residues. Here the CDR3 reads CSARVGTGALGYGSPLHF.

The CDR3 spells CASSQGREANEQYF. This chain joins TRBV4-2 and TRBJ2-7; with no DNA, the TCRdb D assignment of TRBD2 cannot be verified. Germline CDR1 is LGHNA and CDR2 is YNFKEQ. This CDR3 region has 14 residues.

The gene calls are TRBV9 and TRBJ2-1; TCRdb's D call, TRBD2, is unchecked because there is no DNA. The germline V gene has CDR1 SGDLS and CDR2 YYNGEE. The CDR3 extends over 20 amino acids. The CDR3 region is CASSSTTGTSGYSTYNEQFF.

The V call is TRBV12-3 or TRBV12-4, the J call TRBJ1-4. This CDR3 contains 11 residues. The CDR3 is CASSPDEKLFF.